Listed here is a single T cell receptor beta chain. This record belongs to a study of control samples from healthy donors and cancer patients. Only in-frame clones appear in the TCRdb table, and some are missing; sequencing was by immunoSEQ multiplex PCR. Here the sample spans fewer than 120,000 clones, 70% to 90% being singletons. Looked up from germline, CDR1 is SEHNR and CDR2 is FQNEAQ (reference sequence). CDR3 length: 14 amino acids. V was pared by 1 base and J by 2 bases, with 9 bases between. This receptor was taken from a woman aged 55-70 years with lung cancer. The chain has TRBV7-9 and TRBJ2-7; D gene uncertain. Specimen: PBMCs. The CDR3: CASSLGTSAYEQYF. CDR3 bases: TGTGCCAGCAGCTTAGGCACCTCCGCCTACGAGCAGTACTTC.